The 25 T cell receptor beta chains below were found in one sample sequenced in a study of technical replicates of blood from a few donors. Produced via immunoSEQ multiplex PCR; TCRdb's table is partial and in-frame only. The sample carries about 76,000 clones, 85% to 95% recorded once. The specimen sequenced was T cells isolated from PBMCs. The receptors were gathered from a human donor in good health.

The CDR3 DNA follows: TGTGCCAGCAGCCTACGTCGGGGCTACGAGCAGTACTTC. As protein: CASSLRRGYEQYF. The V call is TRBV14, the J call TRBJ2-7; D is possibly TRBD2 (5 bases). There are 13 residues in the CDR3. V lost 4 bases, J lost 3 bases, and 10 bases lay in between. Germline V gene lookup returns CDR1 SGHDN and CDR2 FVKESK.

The gene calls are TRBV9 and TRBJ2-6; D might be TRBD2 (6 bases). V lost 4 bases and J 4 bases, leaving 12 bases between the germline ends. Germline loops: CDR1 SGDLS, CDR2 YYNGEE. The CDR3 length is 15 residues. CDR3 DNA: TGTGCCAGCAGCCTGACTAGTTTAGGGGCCAACGTCCTGACTTTC. Amino acid sequence: CASSLTSLGANVLTF. Together with reference TRBV9 and TRBJ2-6, the CDR3 gives the full variable domain: DSGVTQTPKHLITATGQRVTLRCSPRSGDLSVYWYQQSLDQGLQFLIQYYNGEERAKGNILERFSAQQFPDLHSELNLSSLELGDSALYFCASSLTSLGANVLTFGAGSRLTVL.

The chain recombines TRBV20-1 with TRBJ2-7; possibly TRBD1 for D (6 bases). Germline V CDR1 and CDR2: DFQATT, SNEGSKA (reference sequence). Trimming removed 7 bases from V and 5 bases from J, with 12 bases in between. The CDR3 is made up of 11 amino acids. The CDR3 region has the DNA TGCAGTGGGGAAGGGGGAGACGAGCAGTACTTC. Encoded protein: CSGEGGDEQYF.

V and J are TRBV6-6 and TRBJ1-5; 8 bases line up with TRBD1. Germline assignment: CDR1 MNHNY and CDR2 SVGAGI (reference sequence). The V segment lost 6 bases and the J segment 8 bases; nucleotides outside the gene matches: 0. The CDR3 covers 11 residues. CDR3 coding DNA: TGTGCCAGCAGGACAGGGGAGCCCCAGCATTTT. Amino acids: CASRTGEPQHF.

This rearrangement joins TRBV7-9 to TRBJ2-1; TRBD2 matches at 8 bases. CDR3 length: 15 amino acids. Germline lookup yields CDR1 SEHNR and CDR2 FQNEAQ (reference sequence). With 2 bases clipped from V and 4 bases from J, the junction kept 4 bases outside the gene matches. CDR3 in DNA: TGTGCCAGCAGCTTAATAGGCGGGAGGTACAATGAGCAGTTCTTC. Translation gives CASSLIGGRYNEQFF.

The chain couples TRBV6-5 to TRBJ2-7, with D perhaps matching TRBD2 (5 bases). Germline-derived CDR1 and CDR2 are MNHEY and SVGAGI. This CDR3 spans 15 amino acids. V was trimmed by 2 bases and J by 2 bases, leaving 13 bases between them. In DNA, the CDR3 is TGTGCCAGCAGTTACGACCCGGACTTCACCTACGAGCAGTACTTC. Translated: CASSYDPDFTYEQYF.

V gene TRBV6-6 combines with J gene TRBJ2-5, with D possibly matching TRBD1 (6 bases). The V and J ends lost 2 bases and 2 bases respectively, with 9 bases between them. The CDR3 runs 14 residues. Germline-derived CDR1 and CDR2 are MNHNY and SVGAGI (reference sequence). In DNA form, the CDR3 reads TGTGCCAGCAGTTACGGGACACCACAAGAGACCCAGTACTTC. Its protein product is CASSYGTPQETQYF.

This sequence joins TRBV7-8 and TRBJ2-7; D is perhaps TRBD2 (6 bases). Germline loops: CDR1 SGHVS, CDR2 FQNEAQ. This CDR3 region has 17 residues. Deletions cut 5 bases from V and 3 bases from J, with 23 bases between. In DNA, the CDR3 is TGTGCCAGCAGCCAAACTATGGGGGGACGGATAAACTACGAGCAGTACTTC. As protein: CASSQTMGGRINYEQYF.

About this clone itself: An end of the junction does not agree with germline; a read error may underlie this. This rearrangement joins TRBV7-7 to TRBJ2-1, with 8 positions matching TRBD2. Germline CDR1 SSHAT, CDR2 FNYEAQ (reference sequence). This CDR3 comprises 14 residues. CDR3 coding DNA: TGTGCTAGCAGCCTAACTAGCGGTTACAATGAGCAGTTCTTC. It encodes CASSLTSGYNEQFF.

The chain joins TRBV5-4 to TRBJ1-3, with D hard to call. Germline V lookup: CDR1 SGHNT, CDR2 YYREEE (reference sequence). V lost 0 bases, J lost 0 bases, and 7 bases lay in between. The CDR3 runs to 15 residues. CDR3 in DNA: TGTGCCAGCAGCTTGGATCACTTCTCTGGAAACACCATATATTTT. It is translated as CASSLDHFSGNTIYF.

This clone was seen a handful of times. The genes are TRBV27 and TRBJ2-7; 7 nucleotides agree with TRBD2. The CDR3 covers 14 residues. The trim removed 6 bases at V and 3 bases at J, leaving 8 bases unmatched. Per germline, CDR1 MNHEY and CDR2 SMNVEV (reference sequence). The CDR3 DNA reads as TGTGCCAGCAGGGATGGGCGGGAGCTCTACGAGCAGTACTTC. It translates to CASRDGRELYEQYF.

The chain uses TRBV9 and TRBJ2-3; 7 bases fit TRBD2. CDR3 length equals 17 residues. Germline lookup yields CDR1 SGDLS and CDR2 YYNGEE. The V and J ends lost 0 bases and 5 bases, in that order; junction bases with no gene match: 12. CDR3 residues: CASSVGTFPREKDTQYF. DNA of the CDR3: TGTGCCAGCAGCGTAGGGACCTTTCCGCGGGAGAAAGATACGCAGTATTTT.

The chain combines TRBV4-1 with TRBJ2-1; D unclear. V was cut by 2 bases and J by 7 bases, with 12 bases left in between. The CDR3 totals 14 residues. Germline lookup yields CDR1 MGHRA and CDR2 YSYEKL. The CDR3 DNA reads as TGCGCCAGCAGCCAAAACGGCCTCAGGAATGAGCAGTTCTTC. It codes for CASSQNGLRNEQFF.

V usage is TRBV20-1 and J usage is TRBJ1-1; D uncertain. The CDR3 sequence is 11 residues long. The V end was cut by 3 bases, the J end by 10 bases, with 12 bases between. Germline V lookup: CDR1 DFQATT, CDR2 SNEGSKA (reference sequence). Here the CDR3 DNA reads TGCAGTGCTAGTTCGTCTCCTCCAGCTTTCTTT. Encoded protein: CSASSSPPAFF.

The genes are TRBV11-2 and TRBJ2-1; TRBD2 matches 11 bases. Trimming at V came to 5 bases and at J to 10 bases, leaving 10 bases not matched to a gene. The CDR3 spans 15 residues. Germline loops: CDR1 SGHAT, CDR2 FQNNGV. The CDR3 is CASSKGTSGPREQFF. The CDR3 bases are TGTGCCAGCAGCAAAGGGACTAGCGGACCTAGGGAGCAGTTCTTC.

V gene TRBV6-1 combines with J gene TRBJ2-7; 7 bases align to TRBD2. Trimming took 10 bases from V and 3 from J; bases not matched to a gene: 9. The CDR3 is 13 residues long. The V gene's germline CDR1 is MNHNS and CDR2 SASEGT. CDR3 in amino acids: CAIPGGTVYEQYF. CDR3 nucleotides: TGTGCCATTCCGGGAGGAACAGTCTACGAGCAGTACTTC.

This chain joins TRBV2 and TRBJ1-5; TRBD1 agrees at 7 bases. V lost 8 bases and J lost 1; bases outside the gene matches: 14. The CDR3 covers 17 residues. The germline gives CDR1 SNHLY, CDR2 FYNNEI. Here the CDR3 reads CASWSGTGVRSNQPQHF. The DNA of the CDR3 is TGTGCCAGCTGGAGTGGTACAGGGGTAAGGAGCAATCAGCCCCAGCATTTT.

The rearrangement uses TRBV5-1 and TRBJ2-5; 7 nucleotides match TRBD1. Per germline, CDR1 SGHRS and CDR2 YFSETQ. The CDR3 spans 14 residues. J gave up 0 bases and V 4 bases, and 3 bases lay outside the gene matches. The CDR3 here is CASSIGQDQETQYF. CDR3 bases: TGCGCCAGCAGCATTGGACAGGACCAAGAGACCCAGTACTTC.

In nucleotides, the CDR3 is TGTGCCAGCAGCCCGACAGAAGTCCTCTATGGCTACACCTTC. This sequence encodes CASSPTEVLYGYTF. The V call is TRBV5-4, the J call TRBJ1-2, with D perhaps matching TRBD1 (5 bases). Germline CDR1 is SGHNT and CDR2 is YYREEE (reference sequence). Trimming left V 4 bases short and J 4 bases short, with 14 bases between. This CDR3 region has 14 residues.

The CDR3 sequence is CASEEGGANVLTF. For the CDR3, the DNA is TGTGCCAGCGAGGAGGGTGGGGCCAACGTCCTGACTTTC. The chain combines TRBV6-6 with TRBJ2-6, with D possibly TRBD2 on 6 matching bases. Germline V gene lookup returns CDR1 MNHNY and CDR2 SVGAGI (reference sequence). The CDR3 runs to 13 residues. Trimming shortened V by 8 bases and J by 3 bases, and 8 bases separated the two germline ends.

In DNA form, the CDR3 reads TGCGCCAGCAGCCGAGAGAGAGGGTTCTCTGGAAACACCATATATTTT. Translated, it gives CASSRERGFSGNTIYF. The chain uses TRBV4-3 and TRBJ1-3, with D unclear. V lost 4 bases and J lost 0, with 13 bases in between. The CDR3 totals 16 residues. CDR1 is LGHNA, CDR2 YSLEER, per germline.

The rearrangement links TRBV27 to TRBJ2-7; D remains unclear. This CDR3 has 15 residues. V shed 6 bases and J shed 0 bases, with 15 bases lying between them. CDR1 MNHEY and CDR2 SMNVEV come from the germline V gene (reference sequence). The CDR3 loop is CASRPFDSDSYEQYF. CDR3 DNA: TGTGCCAGCAGACCGTTCGACTCCGACTCCTACGAGCAGTACTTC.

CDR3 sequence (DNA): TGTGCCAGCAGCCAAGACGGGGGGGCCGGGGAGCTGTTTTTT. It yields the protein CASSQDGGAGELFF. The chain carries TRBV4-2 and TRBJ2-2, with TRBD2 matching over 8 bases. This CDR3 spans 14 amino acids. The V segment lost 0 bases and the J segment 6 bases; nucleotides outside the gene matches: 0. Germline V gene lookup returns CDR1 LGHNA and CDR2 YNFKEQ.

The chain employs TRBV10-3 and TRBJ2-5; 11 bases fit TRBD2. V gave up 0 bases and J gave up 3 bases; unmatched junction bases: 3. Germline V gene data show CDR1 as ENHRY and CDR2 as SYGVKD. CDR3 length: 16 residues. This chain's CDR3 is CAISESILAGEETQYF. The DNA of the CDR3 is TGTGCCATCAGTGAGTCGATACTAGCGGGAGAAGAGACCCAGTACTTC.

This clone was seen more than once but under ten times. The chain combines TRBV7-9 with TRBJ1-3; 9 bases fit TRBD1. Germline CDR1 reads SEHNR; CDR2 reads FQNEAQ (reference sequence). There are 15 residues in the CDR3. Losses at the gene ends were 5 bases for V and 4 bases for J; bases not matched to a gene: 6. CDR3 residues: CASSQGTGNGNTIYF. The CDR3 nucleotides are TGTGCCAGCAGCCAAGGGACAGGGAACGGAAACACCATATATTTT.